Presented here are 19 T cell receptor beta chains from one specimen sequenced in a study of T cells in localized non-small cell lung cancer. Here immunoSEQ multiplex PCR was the method, and the copy in TCRdb shows in-frame clones only, minus some. The data show 45,000 to 55,000 clones, about 72% seen once. The sample in question was peripheral blood, obtained before any cancer treatment. These receptors originate from a man aged 40 to 75 with stage I squamous cell lung carcinoma.

The chain recombines TRBV6-5 with TRBJ1-2; 10 bases fit TRBD1. V was pared by 2 bases and J by 1 base, with 4 bases of the junction left unmatched. In germline, CDR1 is MNHEY, CDR2 SVGAGI. This CDR3 spans 16 amino acids. The CDR3 spells CASSYVRTGGNYGYTF. The CDR3 DNA is TGTGCCAGCAGTTACGTAAGGACAGGGGGTAACTATGGCTACACCTTC.

The CDR3 reads CASVLGGASYEQYF. CDR3 nucleotides: TGTGCCAGCGTCTTGGGGGGGGCCTCCTACGAGCAGTACTTC. The rearrangement joins TRBV6-5 to TRBJ2-7; the D gene is possibly TRBD2 (7 bases). This CDR3 is built from 14 residues. The V end lost 8 bases, the J end lost 0 bases, and 14 bases lay between the germline ends. Looked up from germline, CDR1 is MNHEY and CDR2 is SVGAGI.

This chain joins TRBV6-4 and TRBJ1-5; possibly TRBD1 for D (6 bases). There are 15 residues in the CDR3. Germline values: CDR1 MRHNA, CDR2 SNTAGT. Trimming left V 4 bases short and J 0 bases short, with 10 bases between. The CDR3 reads CASSVDSYSNQPQHF. DNA for the CDR3: TGTGCCAGCAGTGTGGACAGTTATAGCAATCAGCCCCAGCATTTT.

The gene calls are TRBV28 and TRBJ1-4; TRBD1 matches at 9 bases. The junction had 8 bases not matched to a gene; V was cut back by 4 bases and J by 8 bases. The CDR3 contains 15 residues. CDR1 and CDR2 from the germline V gene are MDHEN and SYDVKM. The CDR3 sequence: CASSSPGQGAEKLFF. The CDR3, as DNA: TGTGCCAGCAGTTCCCCGGGACAGGGAGCCGAAAAACTGTTTTTT.

The V and J genes are TRBV6-6 and TRBJ1-1, with TRBD1 matching over 12 bases. The V gene's germline CDR1 is MNHNY and CDR2 SVGAGI (reference sequence). V was clipped by 7 bases and J by 4 bases; unmatched bases: 7. This CDR3 has 15 amino acids. The chain's CDR3 is CASNLPGQGATEAFF. The CDR3 region has the DNA TGTGCCAGCAACCTACCGGGACAGGGGGCCACTGAAGCTTTCTTT.

The rearrangement uses TRBV5-1 and TRBJ2-2, with TRBD1 matching 8 bases. In germline, CDR1 is SGHRS, CDR2 YFSETQ. V was clipped by 1 base and J by 3 bases; unmatched bases: 5. The CDR3 is made up of 16 amino acids. The CDR3 nucleotides are TGCGCCAGCAGCTTGCTGGGGACAGGTGACACCGGGGAGCTGTTTTTT. Its translation: CASSLLGTGDTGELFF.

A word on this clone: Additional DNA sequences in this sample encode the identical CDR3. The chain uses TRBV5-1 and TRBJ2-7; D is unresolved. Looked up from germline, CDR1 is SGHRS and CDR2 is YFSETQ. V was trimmed by 0 bases and J by 4 bases, leaving 5 bases between them. The CDR3 consists of 12 residues. CDR3 protein: CASSLGGYEQYF. As DNA, the CDR3 is TGCGCCAGCAGCTTGGGAGGATACGAGCAGTACTTC. The full variable domain, completed using reference TRBV5-1 and TRBJ2-7, is KAGVTQTPRYLIKTRGQQVTLSCSPISGHRSVSWYQQTPGQGLQFLFEYFSETQRNKGNFPGRFSGRQFSNSRSEMNVSTLELGDSALYLCASSLGGYEQYFGPGTRLTVT.

This sequence joins TRBV7-2 and TRBJ2-2; D is undetermined. The CDR3 runs 12 residues. CDR1 is SGHTA and CDR2 is FQGNSA in the germline V gene. V lost 4 bases and J lost 7, with 7 bases in between. For the CDR3, the DNA is TGTGCCAGCAGCTCGGGCTACGGGGAGCTGTTTTTT. The encoded protein is CASSSGYGELFF.

The chain carries TRBV18 and TRBJ2-1; 10 bases are a match to TRBD2. CDR3 length equals 16 residues. CDR1 and CDR2 from the germline V gene are KGHSH and LQKENI. V lost 0 bases and J lost 8; bases outside the gene matches: 7. DNA for the CDR3: TGTGCCAGCTCACCACCATTCCTAGCGGGGGACCATGAGCAGTTCTTC. The encoded protein is CASSPPFLAGDHEQFF.

The chain links TRBV28 to TRBJ1-2; TRBD1 is a possible D gene (6 bases). CDR1 and CDR2 (germline): MDHEN, SYDVKM. Trimming took 11 bases from V and 4 from J, leaving 23 bases between them. This CDR3 contains 15 residues. CDR3 loop: CAGRTTGRAGYGYTF. The CDR3 DNA is TGTGCCGGTAGAACCACAGGGCGCGCCGGCTATGGCTACACCTTC.

This rearrangement joins TRBV15 to TRBJ2-1; 8 bases align to TRBD1. V was clipped by 5 bases and J by 4 bases; unmatched bases: 4. CDR1 is LNHNV, CDR2 YYDKDF, per germline (reference sequence). The CDR3 totals 14 residues. The CDR3 sequence: CATSDDRGYNEQFF. The CDR3 DNA reads TGTGCCACCAGCGACGACAGGGGATACAATGAGCAGTTCTTC.

This chain connects TRBV4-1 to TRBJ2-1, with D possibly TRBD2 on 5 matching bases. Germline assignment: CDR1 MGHRA and CDR2 YSYEKL. The length of the CDR3 is 14 residues. V lost 3 bases and J lost 4, with 10 bases in between. The CDR3 sequence is CASSHSGRYNEQFF. In DNA form, the CDR3 reads TGCGCCAGCAGCCATTCGGGGAGATACAATGAGCAGTTCTTC.

As regards this clone: Being one base from a much bigger clone, this may be a read error. The chain joins TRBV28 to TRBJ1-3, with unresolved D. Germline V gene lookup returns CDR1 MDHEN and CDR2 SYDVKM. The CDR3 loop spans 13 amino acids. CDR3 amino acids: CAGPDLAGNTIYF. CDR3 nucleotide sequence: TGTGCAGGCCCGGACCTTGCCGGAAACACCATATATTTT.

The chain carries TRBV10-3 and TRBJ2-3; 10 bases align to TRBD2. With V trimmed by 4 bases and J by 4 bases, 8 bases remained unmatched. The CDR3 sequence is 16 residues long. Germline CDR1 is ENHRY and CDR2 is SYGVKD. The DNA of the CDR3 is TGTGCCATCAGTGCCCGGGAGCGGGGGGGCCCAGATACGCAGTATTTT. This sequence encodes CAISARERGGPDTQYF.

The chain has TRBV6-6 and TRBJ2-7; 7 positions agree with TRBD1. The germline V gene encodes CDR1 MNHNY and CDR2 SVGAGI (reference sequence). Losses at the gene ends were 6 bases for V and 9 bases for J; bases not matched to a gene: 8. The CDR3 loop spans 12 amino acids. The CDR3: CASREQGIWQYF. CDR3 nucleotide sequence: TGTGCCAGCAGGGAACAGGGGATTTGGCAGTACTTC.

This chain connects TRBV28 to TRBJ2-3; TRBD2 aligns across 9 bases. The CDR3 contains 19 residues. Germline values: CDR1 MDHEN, CDR2 SYDVKM. The J segment lost 2 bases and the V segment lost 5 bases, leaving 17 bases of the junction unmatched. The CDR3 region has the DNA TGTGCCAGCAGTACCAGGGCGGGGGGGCCAAAGGGCTACACAGATACGCAGTATTTT. Amino acid sequence: CASSTRAGGPKGYTDTQYF. The full variable domain, completed using reference TRBV28 and TRBJ2-3, is DVKVTQSSRYLVKRTGEKVFLECVQDMDHENMFWYRQDPGLGLRLIYFSYDVKMKEKGDIPEGYSVSREKKERFSLILESASTNQTSMYLCASSTRAGGPKGYTDTQYFGPGTRLTVL.

V usage is TRBV5-1 and J usage is TRBJ2-3; no definite D call. V was pared by 2 bases and J by 0 bases, with 4 bases between. Germline V gene sequence: CDR1 SGHRS, CDR2 YFSETQ. This CDR3 is built from 13 residues. CDR3 DNA sequence: TGCGCCAGCAGCTTCGGTAGCACAGATACGCAGTATTTT. Its translation: CASSFGSTDTQYF.

This chain connects TRBV5-6 to TRBJ2-5, with D possibly TRBD2 on 6 matching bases. The J call may be incorrect, as the DNA end agrees better with TRBJ2-7. The germline CDR1 and CDR2 sequences are SGHDT and YYEEEE. The CDR3 consists of 17 residues. CDR3 nucleotides: TGTGCCAGCAGCCCATCAATGGCGTCGACGGGGGACTACGAGCAGTACTTC. It encodes CASSPSMASTGDYEQYF.

This rearrangement joins TRBV7-6 to TRBJ1-1, with D unresolved. CDR1 and CDR2 from the germline V gene are SGHVS and FNYEAQ. This CDR3 contains 13 residues. V dropped 2 bases and J dropped 1 base, with 5 bases sitting between them. This chain's CDR3 is CASSLQENTEAFF. The CDR3, as DNA: TGTGCCAGCAGCTTACAGGAGAACACTGAAGCTTTCTTT.